The 17 T cell receptor beta chains listed next were all sequenced from one sample in a study of blood T cell repertoires in COVID-19. TCRdb keeps only in-frame clones here, not all; method: immunoSEQ multiplex PCR. The sample holds approximately 240,000 clones, about 88% seen once. Sequences were obtained from peripheral blood. The receptors were sampled from a woman aged 40 to 50 who had recovered from COVID-19.

The chain links TRBV6-6 to TRBJ2-7; TRBD2 might be the D (6 bases). The germline gives CDR1 MNHNY, CDR2 SVGAGI (reference sequence). This CDR3 is 14 amino acids long. Trimming shortened V by 6 bases and J by 2 bases, and 14 bases separated the two germline ends. CDR3 DNA: TGTGCCAGCAGAAAAAGCGGGTACGCCTACGAGCAGTACTTC. This translates into CASRKSGYAYEQYF.

V gene TRBV18 combines with J gene TRBJ1-5; D ambiguous. The germline gives CDR1 KGHSH, CDR2 LQKENI. V shed 3 bases and J shed 3 bases, with 9 bases lying between them. The CDR3 has 14 residues. CDR3 sequence: CASSPGGNNQPQHF. The CDR3 DNA reads TGTGCCAGCTCACCCGGAGGAAACAATCAGCCCCAGCATTTT. The whole variable domain, filled in from reference TRBV18 and TRBJ1-5, reads NAGVMQNPRHLVRRRGQEARLRCSPMKGHSHVYWYRQLPEEGLKFMVYLQKENIIDESGMPKERFSAEFPKEGPSILRIQQVVRGDSAAYFCASSPGGNNQPQHFGDGTRLSIL.

This clone was counted between two and nine times. V and J are TRBV6-6 and TRBJ2-7, with a possible D match to TRBD2 (6 bases). Germline CDR1 and CDR2: MNHNY and SVGAGI (reference sequence). This CDR3 has 15 residues. The germline V and J ends were trimmed by 7 bases and 0 bases, with 16 bases remaining between them. This CDR3 reads CASITDGGSSYEQYF. The CDR3, as DNA: TGTGCCAGCATCACCGATGGGGGGAGCTCCTACGAGCAGTACTTC.

CDR3 protein: CASSQVLAGASEQFF. The CDR3 coding sequence is TGCGCCAGCAGCCAAGTCCTAGCGGGAGCGAGCGAGCAGTTCTTC. The chain combines TRBV4-1 with TRBJ2-1; 10 bases are a match to TRBD2. The CDR3 is made up of 15 amino acids. The V segment lost 1 base and the J segment 10 bases; nucleotides outside the gene matches: 7. Germline-derived CDR1 and CDR2 are MGHRA and YSYEKL.

This clone came up once. The rearrangement links TRBV6-6 to TRBJ1-3; perhaps TRBD1 as D (6 bases). CDR1 is MNHNY and CDR2 is SVGAGI in the germline V gene (reference sequence). The CDR3 spans 15 residues. Trimming took off 2 bases at V and 0 bases at J, with 8 bases between the two ends. The CDR3 is CASSYTGSSGNTIYF. CDR3 nucleotide sequence: TGTGCCAGCAGTTACACAGGGAGCTCTGGAAACACCATATATTTT.

J is TRBJ2-5 and V is TRBV5-4; the match to TRBD2 covers 11 bases. The CDR3 is made up of 16 amino acids. The V gene's germline CDR1 is SGHNT and CDR2 YYREEE (reference sequence). The V and J ends lost 5 bases and 5 bases, in that order; junction bases with no gene match: 11. The CDR3 region is CASSMGLADRRETQYF. In nucleotides, the CDR3 is TGTGCCAGCAGTATGGGACTAGCGGACCGACGGGAGACCCAGTACTTC.

J is TRBJ2-4 and V is TRBV6-4, with a tentative D call TRBD2 (6 bases). Trimming pared 8 bases from V and 3 bases from J, leaving 17 bases between. Looked up from germline, CDR1 is MRHNA and CDR2 is SNTAGT. The CDR3 covers 15 residues. The CDR3 reads CASGWIGGGKNIQYF. For the CDR3, the DNA is TGTGCCAGCGGTTGGATCGGGGGTGGCAAAAACATTCAGTACTTC.

V is TRBV7-2 and J is TRBJ2-1; TRBD1 matches at 7 bases. The V gene's germline CDR1 is SGHTA and CDR2 FQGNSA. The CDR3 consists of 14 residues. V lost 2 bases and J lost 7; bases outside the gene matches: 5. The CDR3 here is CASSLFGTENEQFF. The CDR3 DNA reads TGTGCCAGCAGCTTATTCGGGACAGAAAATGAGCAGTTCTTC.

The chain links TRBV5-5 to TRBJ1-5, with TRBD1 identical over 10 bases. The V and J ends lost 4 bases and 5 bases, in that order; junction bases with no gene match: 6. Germline CDR1 SGHKS, CDR2 YYEKEE (reference sequence). This CDR3 comprises 15 residues. This chain's CDR3 is CASSPGTGVYQPQHF. CDR3 DNA sequence: TGTGCCAGCAGCCCCGGGACAGGGGTTTATCAGCCCCAGCATTTT.

The chain is built from TRBV3-1 (or the pseudogene TRBV3-2) and TRBJ2-3, with TRBD1 identical over 10 bases. CDR1 is LGHDT and CDR2 is YNNKEL in the germline V gene (reference sequence). V shed 3 bases and J 6 bases; nucleotides not matched to a gene: 12. The CDR3 is 17 amino acids. The CDR3 here is CASSQDGTGALRDTQYF. CDR3 nucleotide sequence: TGTGCCAGCAGCCAGGACGGGACAGGGGCCCTTCGGGATACGCAGTATTTT.

The rearrangement joins TRBV6-2 or TRBV6-3 to TRBJ1-5; 9 bases agree with TRBD1. Germline V gene lookup returns CDR1 MNHEY and CDR2 SVGEGT. This CDR3 spans 16 amino acids. V trimming: 2 bases; J trimming: 9 bases; junction bases outside the gene matches: 11. CDR3 region: CASSYAGQGTSGPQHF. CDR3 nucleotide sequence: TGTGCCAGCAGTTACGCAGGACAGGGGACATCAGGGCCCCAGCATTTT.

The chain recombines TRBV5-1 with TRBJ2-5, with 9 nucleotides matching TRBD1. This CDR3 is built from 16 residues. The J segment lost 5 bases and the V segment lost 3 bases, leaving 11 bases of the junction unmatched. Germline V gene data show CDR1 as SGHRS and CDR2 as YFSETQ. CDR3 in DNA: TGCGCCAGCAGCTCCAATCCAACAGGGGGCTATGAGACCCAGTACTTC. It translates to CASSSNPTGGYETQYF.

The rearrangement uses TRBV19 and TRBJ1-4; no clear D gene. Germline assignment: CDR1 LNHDA and CDR2 SQIVND (reference sequence). V was clipped by 8 bases and J by 5 bases, with 18 bases between them. The CDR3 contains 15 residues. Here the CDR3 reads CASGPYWESNEKLFF. The CDR3 DNA sequence: TGTGCCAGTGGTCCTTACTGGGAGTCCAATGAAAAACTGTTTTTT. The entire variable domain, with the rest obtained from reference TRBV19 and TRBJ1-4, is as follows: DGGITQSPKYLFRKEGQNVTLSCEQNLNHDAMYWYRQDPGQGLRLIYYSQIVNDFQKGDIAEGYSVSREKKESFPLTVTSAQKNPTAFYLCASGPYWESNEKLFFGSGTQLSVL.

The chain is built from TRBV6-5 and TRBJ2-1, with TRBD1 matching over 7 bases. Losses at the gene ends were 5 bases for V and 3 bases for J; bases not matched to a gene: 7. Germline CDR1 MNHEY, CDR2 SVGAGI. The CDR3 length is 15 residues. This CDR3 is CASSTGQAGYNEQFF. The CDR3 DNA sequence: TGTGCCAGCAGTACCGGACAGGCGGGCTACAATGAGCAGTTCTTC.

V and J are TRBV9 and TRBJ2-7; 7 bases agree with TRBD1. V shed 4 bases and J 11 bases; nucleotides not matched to a gene: 6. The CDR3 covers 11 residues. The germline gives CDR1 SGDLS, CDR2 YYNGEE. CDR3 nucleotide sequence: TGTGCCAGCAGCTATGGGGACAGAAAGTACTTC. This codes for CASSYGDRKYF.

The sample holds a few counts of this clone. CDR3 DNA sequence: TGTGCCACCGCCGGGACAGGGCTTTCCTACGAGCAGTACTTC. Translation gives CATAGTGLSYEQYF. V usage is TRBV2 and J usage is TRBJ2-7; TRBD1 matches 9 bases. CDR1 SNHLY and CDR2 FYNNEI come from the germline V gene. V lost 10 bases to trimming and J lost 1 base; unmatched junction nucleotides: 8. This CDR3 has 14 residues.

The chain combines TRBV30 with TRBJ1-2; TRBD1 aligns across 7 bases. Germline values: CDR1 GTSNPN, CDR2 SVGIG (reference sequence). V trimming: 3 bases; J trimming: 2 bases; junction bases outside the gene matches: 3. This CDR3 is built from 13 residues. The CDR3 DNA reads TGTGCCTGGAGCCCCAGGGGGAACTATGGCTACACCTTC. Translation: CAWSPRGNYGYTF. The full variable domain, its missing parts supplied by reference TRBV30 and TRBJ1-2, is SQTIHQWPATLVQPVGSPLSLECTVEGTSNPNLYWYRQAAGRGLQLLFYSVGIGQISSEVPQNLSASRPQDRQFILSSKKLLLSDSGFYLCAWSPRGNYGYTFGSGTRLTVV.